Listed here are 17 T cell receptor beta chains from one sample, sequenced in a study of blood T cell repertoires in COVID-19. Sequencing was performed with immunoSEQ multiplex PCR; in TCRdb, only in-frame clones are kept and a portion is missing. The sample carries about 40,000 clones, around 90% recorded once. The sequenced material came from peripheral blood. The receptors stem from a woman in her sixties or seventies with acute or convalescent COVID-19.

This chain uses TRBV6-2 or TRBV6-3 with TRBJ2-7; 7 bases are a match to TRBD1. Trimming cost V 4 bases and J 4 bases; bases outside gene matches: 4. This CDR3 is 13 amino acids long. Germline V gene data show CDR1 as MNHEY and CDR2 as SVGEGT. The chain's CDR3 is CASSWTGEYEQYV. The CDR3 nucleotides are TGTGCCAGCAGTTGGACAGGAGAATACGAGCAGTACGTC.

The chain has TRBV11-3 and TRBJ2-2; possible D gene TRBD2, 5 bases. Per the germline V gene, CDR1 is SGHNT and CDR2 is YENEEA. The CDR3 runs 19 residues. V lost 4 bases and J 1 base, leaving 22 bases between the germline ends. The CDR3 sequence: CASSSDGVMGMKNTGELFF. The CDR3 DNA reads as TGTGCCAGCAGCTCAGACGGGGTAATGGGTATGAAGAACACCGGGGAGCTGTTTTTT.

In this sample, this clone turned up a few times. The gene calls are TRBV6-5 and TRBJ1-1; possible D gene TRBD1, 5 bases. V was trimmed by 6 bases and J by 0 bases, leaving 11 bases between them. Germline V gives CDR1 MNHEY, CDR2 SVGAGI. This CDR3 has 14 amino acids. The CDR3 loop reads CASRGHDMNTEAFF. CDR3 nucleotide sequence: TGTGCCAGCAGAGGACACGACATGAACACTGAAGCTTTCTTT.

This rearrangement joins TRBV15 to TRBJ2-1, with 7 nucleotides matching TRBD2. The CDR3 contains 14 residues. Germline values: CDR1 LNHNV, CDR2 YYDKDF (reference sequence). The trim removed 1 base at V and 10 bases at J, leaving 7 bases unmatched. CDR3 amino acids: CATSRASGIMEQFF. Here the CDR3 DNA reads TGTGCCACCAGCAGAGCCAGCGGGATAATGGAGCAGTTCTTC.

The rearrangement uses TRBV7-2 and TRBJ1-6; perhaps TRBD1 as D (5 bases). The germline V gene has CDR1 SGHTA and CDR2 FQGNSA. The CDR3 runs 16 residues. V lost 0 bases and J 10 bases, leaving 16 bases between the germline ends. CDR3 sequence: CASSLASGRGRSPLHF. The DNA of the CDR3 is TGTGCCAGCAGCTTAGCGTCCGGGCGGGGGAGATCACCCCTCCACTTT.

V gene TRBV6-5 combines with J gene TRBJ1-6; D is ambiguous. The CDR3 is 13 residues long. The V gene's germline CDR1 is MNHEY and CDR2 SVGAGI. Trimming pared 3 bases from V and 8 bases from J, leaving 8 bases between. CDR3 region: CASSYEPDSPLHF. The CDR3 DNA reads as TGTGCCAGCAGTTATGAGCCGGATTCACCCCTCCACTTT.

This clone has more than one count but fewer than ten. In nucleotides, the CDR3 is TGTGCCAGCAGTTACTCCCTCAATGAAAAACTGTTTTTT. This translates into CASSYSLNEKLFF. The gene calls are TRBV6-5 and TRBJ1-4, with unresolved D. The CDR3 contains 13 residues. Germline CDR1 and CDR2: MNHEY and SVGAGI. Trimming removed 0 bases from V and 5 bases from J, with 4 bases in between.

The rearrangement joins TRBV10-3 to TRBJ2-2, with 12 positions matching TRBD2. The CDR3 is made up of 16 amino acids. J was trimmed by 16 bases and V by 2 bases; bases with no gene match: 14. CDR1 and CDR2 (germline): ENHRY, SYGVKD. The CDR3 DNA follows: TGTGCCATCAGTGAGAGAACACTAGCGGGGGGCGAAAAGCCGTTTTTT. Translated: CAISERTLAGGEKPFF.

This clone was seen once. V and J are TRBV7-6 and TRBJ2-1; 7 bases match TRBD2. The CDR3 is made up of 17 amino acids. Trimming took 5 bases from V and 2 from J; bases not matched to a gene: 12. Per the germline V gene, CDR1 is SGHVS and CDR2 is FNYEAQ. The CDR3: CASSASLSSGAYNEQFF. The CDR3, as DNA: TGTGCCAGCAGCGCATCCCTTTCGAGCGGGGCCTACAATGAGCAGTTCTTC.

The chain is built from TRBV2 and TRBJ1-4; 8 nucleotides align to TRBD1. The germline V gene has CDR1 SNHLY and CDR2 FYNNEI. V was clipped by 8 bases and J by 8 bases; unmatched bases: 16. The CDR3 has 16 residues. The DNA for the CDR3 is TGTGCCAGCGGGCACCGGGACAGGAGTATCGGGGAAAAACTGTTTTTT. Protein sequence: CASGHRDRSIGEKLFF.

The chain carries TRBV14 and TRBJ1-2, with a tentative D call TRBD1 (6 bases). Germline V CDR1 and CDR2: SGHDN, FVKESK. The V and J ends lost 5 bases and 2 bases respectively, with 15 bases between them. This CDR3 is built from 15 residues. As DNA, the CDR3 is TGTGCCAGCAGCGCCGGGGACACTTTCAACTATGGCTACACCTTC. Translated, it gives CASSAGDTFNYGYTF.

CDR3 DNA sequence: TGTGCCAGCAGTTTGGAGGGGCAGCAGCCCCAGCATTTT. It is translated as CASSLEGQQPQHF. V and J are TRBV27 and TRBJ1-5, with a possible D match to TRBD1 (5 bases). CDR3 length equals 13 residues. Germline V gene lookup returns CDR1 MNHEY and CDR2 SMNVEV (reference sequence). The germline V and J ends were trimmed by 3 bases and 7 bases, with 10 bases remaining between them.

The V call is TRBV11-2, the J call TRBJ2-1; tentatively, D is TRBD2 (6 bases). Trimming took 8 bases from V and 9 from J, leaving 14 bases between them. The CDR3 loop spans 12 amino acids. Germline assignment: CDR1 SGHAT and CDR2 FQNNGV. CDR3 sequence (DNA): TGTGCCAGCTCTCAGAACGGGGGTGAGCAGTTCTTC. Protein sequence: CASSQNGGEQFF.

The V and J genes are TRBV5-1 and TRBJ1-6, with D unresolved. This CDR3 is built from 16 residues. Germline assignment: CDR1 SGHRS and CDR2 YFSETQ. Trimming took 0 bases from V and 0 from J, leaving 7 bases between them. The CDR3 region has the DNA TGCGCCAGCAGCTTGGGTACGGGCTCCTATAATTCACCCCTCCACTTT. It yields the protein CASSLGTGSYNSPLHF.

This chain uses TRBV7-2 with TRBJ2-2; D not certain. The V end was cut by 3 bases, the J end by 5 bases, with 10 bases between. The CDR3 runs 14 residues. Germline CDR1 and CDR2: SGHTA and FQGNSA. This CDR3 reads CASSLIIETGELFF. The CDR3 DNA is TGTGCCAGCAGCTTGATCATAGAGACCGGGGAGCTGTTTTTT.

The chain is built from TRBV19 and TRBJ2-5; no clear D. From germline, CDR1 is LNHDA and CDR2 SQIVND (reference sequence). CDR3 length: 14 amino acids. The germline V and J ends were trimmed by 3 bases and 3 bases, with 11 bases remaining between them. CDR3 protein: CASSIAAAKETQYF. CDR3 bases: TGTGCCAGTAGTATCGCGGCGGCGAAAGAGACCCAGTACTTC. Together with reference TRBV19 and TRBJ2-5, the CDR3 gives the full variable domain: DGGITQSPKYLFRKEGQNVTLSCEQNLNHDAMYWYRQDPGQGLRLIYYSQIVNDFQKGDIAEGYSVSREKKESFPLTVTSAQKNPTAFYLCASSIAAAKETQYFGPGTRLLVL.

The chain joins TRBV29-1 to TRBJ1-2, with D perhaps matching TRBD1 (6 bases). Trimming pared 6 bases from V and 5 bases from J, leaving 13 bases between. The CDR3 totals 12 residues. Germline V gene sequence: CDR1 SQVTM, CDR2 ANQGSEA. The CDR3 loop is CSVDRDTYGYTF. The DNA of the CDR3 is TGCAGCGTCGACCGGGACACATATGGCTACACCTTC.